The T cell receptor (beta chain) described here comes from a study of post-analysis software for immune sequencing data. Losses at the gene ends were 6 bases for V and 4 bases for J; bases not matched to a gene: 13. The germline V gene has CDR1 DFQATT and CDR2 SNEGSKA (reference sequence). This CDR3 spans 15 amino acids. Comments on this clonotype: Antigen specificity is unknown.

Study-level points and caveats: Patients carried roughly 5 TRBV segments more frequently than controls did, and TRBV5-6, TRBV5-1 and TRBV20-1 were among them.

Unique molecular identifiers were present in the TCR beta cDNA libraries. Each CDR3 protein gets one entry after TCRdb re-called the PCR reads with MiXCR. In the table there are about 810,000 distinct CDR3 sequences, 53% of which are singletons. The sample consisted of blood. The sequence came from a girl between 5 and 17 years old with multiple sclerosis. The rearrangement links TRBV20-1 to TRBJ2-3, with TRBD2 matching 7 bases. The CDR3 protein is CSAPRTRGSADTQYF. For the CDR3, the DNA is TGCAGTGCACCTCGGACTAGAGGCTCTGCAGATACGCAGTATTTT.